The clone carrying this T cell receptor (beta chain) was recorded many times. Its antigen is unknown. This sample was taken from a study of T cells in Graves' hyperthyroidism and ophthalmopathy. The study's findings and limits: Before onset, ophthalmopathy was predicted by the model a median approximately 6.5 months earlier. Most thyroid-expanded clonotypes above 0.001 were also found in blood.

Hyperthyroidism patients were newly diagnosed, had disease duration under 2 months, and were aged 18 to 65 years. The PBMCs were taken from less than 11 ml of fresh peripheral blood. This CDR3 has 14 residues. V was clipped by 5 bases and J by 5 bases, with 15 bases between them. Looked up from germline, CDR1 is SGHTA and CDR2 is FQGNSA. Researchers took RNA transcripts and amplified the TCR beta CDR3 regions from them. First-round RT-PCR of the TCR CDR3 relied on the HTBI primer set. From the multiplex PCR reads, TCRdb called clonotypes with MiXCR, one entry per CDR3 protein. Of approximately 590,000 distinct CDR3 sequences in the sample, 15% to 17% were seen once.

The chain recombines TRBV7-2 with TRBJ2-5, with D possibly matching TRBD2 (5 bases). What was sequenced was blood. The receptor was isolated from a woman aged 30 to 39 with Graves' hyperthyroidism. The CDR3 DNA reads TGTGCCAGCAGCCTAGGGTATAGGGAGGAGACCCAGTACTTC. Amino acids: CASSLGYREETQYF.